This T cell receptor beta chain originates from a study of beta chain features in type 1 diabetes. Overall study results and limits: A pattern of fewer insertions and more deletions at VDJ junctions was seen in type 1 diabetes patients. Compared to healthy donors, patients appeared to have naive, central memory and Treg TCRB repertoires that were more alike. A definitive answer on HLA type influencing TCRB rearrangement was not reached here.

As every portion of the isolated RNA was reverse transcribed, the sequencing read expressed TCRB transcripts. Assay used: immunoSEQ multiplex PCR; TCRdb lists only in-frame clones, some missing. This table has 400,000 to 550,000 clones, 9.5% to 12% appearing once. This clone has only a few counts. The antigen remains undetermined. The length of the CDR3 is 14 residues. Trimming at V came to 4 bases and at J to 1 base, leaving 3 bases not matched to a gene. Germline CDR1 reads SGDLS; CDR2 reads YYNGEE. The sample was naive CD4+ T cells from blood. The rearrangement links TRBV9 to TRBJ2-5; 8 bases line up with TRBD2. The source is a woman between 18 and 30 years old in good health. The CDR3 sequence: CASSTLAGQETQYF. DNA of the CDR3: TGTGCCAGCAGCACGCTAGCGGGCCAAGAGACCCAGTACTTC.